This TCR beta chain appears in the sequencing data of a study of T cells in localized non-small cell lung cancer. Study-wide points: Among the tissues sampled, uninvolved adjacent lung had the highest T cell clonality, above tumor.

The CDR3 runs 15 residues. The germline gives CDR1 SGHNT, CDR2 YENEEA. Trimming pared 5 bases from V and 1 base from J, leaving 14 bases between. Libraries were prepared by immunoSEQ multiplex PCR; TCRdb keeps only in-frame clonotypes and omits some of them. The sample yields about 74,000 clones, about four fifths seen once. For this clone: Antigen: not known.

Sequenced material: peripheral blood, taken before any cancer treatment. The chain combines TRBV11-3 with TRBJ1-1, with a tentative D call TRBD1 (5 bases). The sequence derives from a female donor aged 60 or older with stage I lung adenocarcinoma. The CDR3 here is CASSPPGAGNTEAFF. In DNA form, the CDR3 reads TGTGCCAGCAGCCCACCCGGGGCGGGGAACACTGAAGCTTTCTTT. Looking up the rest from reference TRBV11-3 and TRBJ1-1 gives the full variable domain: EAGVVQSPRYKIIEKKQPVAFWCNPISGHNTLYWYLQNLGQGPELLIRYENEEAVDDSQLPKDRFSAERLKGVDSTLKIQPAELGDSAVYLCASSPPGAGNTEAFFGQGTRLTVV.